This passage covers 20 T cell receptor beta chains from one sample sequenced in a study of Tregs in tolerant kidney transplant recipients. Method: immunoSEQ multiplex PCR; TCRdb's copy keeps in-frame clones and lacks some. This sample's table has some 30,000 clones. Recipients received nonmyeloablative bone marrow transplants from related graft donors, with transient mixed chimerism. Sequencing was performed on CD4+ T cells from blood (PBMCs), taken 24 months after the transplant. The receptors come from a human patient who received a combined kidney and bone marrow transplant. Some T cells may be transferred from the graft donor.

On this clone itself: Read coverage stops 3 residues before the CDR3 terminus; the germline J gene supplies the remainder. The chain carries TRBV20-1 and TRBJ2-1, with a tentative D call TRBD1 (5 bases). Trimming pared 3 bases from V and 7 bases from J, leaving 10 bases between. From germline, CDR1 is DFQATT and CDR2 SNEGSKA (reference sequence). CDR3 length equals 12 residues. CDR3 sequence reads: CSASLQGNEQFF. The CDR3 DNA, read in part, is TGCAGTGCTAGTTTGCAGGGAAATGAG.

As concerns this clone: Read data end 3 residues before the CDR3 end; the end is taken from the germline J gene. The rearrangement links TRBV10-1 to TRBJ1-1, with a weak D call TRBD1 (6 bases). CDR3 size: 15 residues. From germline, CDR1 is WNHNN and CDR2 SYGVQD (reference sequence). CDR3 DNA (partial): TGCGCCAGCAGTGAGAGGCAGGGGCGAGTGGATCGA. Translated: CASSERQGRVDR. The complete CDR3 reads CASSERQGRVDRAFF.

With regard to this clone: Read data end 3 residues before the CDR3 end; the end is taken from the germline J gene. The J gene is TRBJ2-3, the V gene TRBV18, with a weak D call TRBD1 (6 bases). The CDR3 has 13 residues. With 6 bases removed from V and 8 bases from J, the gap between germline ends came to 15 bases. The germline V gene encodes CDR1 KGHSH and CDR2 LQKENI. CDR3 sequence reads: CASSPPQGLTQYF. CDR3 DNA (partial): TGTGCCAGCTCCCCTCCCCAGGGGCTTACG.

For this clone: The read terminates 3 residues before the CDR3 end, so the remaining end is supplied by the germline J gene. The gene calls are TRBV7-9 and TRBJ2-7, with 7 bases identical to TRBD1. The CDR3 is made up of 14 amino acids. V lost 3 bases to trimming and J lost 0 bases; unmatched junction nucleotides: 2. Germline V gene data show CDR1 as SEHNR and CDR2 as FQNEAQ (reference sequence). The CDR3 protein is CASSLGTASYEQYF. Incomplete CDR3 DNA: TGTGCCAGCAGCTTGGGGACAGCCTCCTACGAG.

Comment on this clone: The DNA ends 3 residues before the CDR3 does, and the rest of the CDR3 is filled in from the germline J gene. The chain has TRBV30 and TRBJ2-5, with D possibly TRBD1 on 6 matching bases. The length of the CDR3 is 11 residues. The ends were cut back, 7 bases at V and 4 bases at J, with 10 bases in the middle. The germline V gene encodes CDR1 GTSNPN and CDR2 SVGIG (reference sequence). This CDR3 is CALQGAETQYF. The CDR3 bases that were read are TGTGCCTTACAGGGTGCAGAGACC. The variable domain in full, with the rest retrieved from reference TRBV30 and TRBJ2-5, is SQTIHQWPATLVQPVGSPLSLECTVEGTSNPNLYWYRQAAGRGLQLLFYSVGIGQISSEVPQNLSASRPQDRQFILSSKKLLLSDSGFYLCALQGAETQYFGPGTRLLVL.

In regard to this clone: Read data end 3 residues before the CDR3 end; the end is taken from the germline J gene. The gene calls are TRBV19 and TRBJ2-7; D is unclear. The germline CDR1 and CDR2 sequences are LNHDA and SQIVND (reference sequence). V was shortened by 0 bases and J by 2 bases, with 8 bases between the two germline ends. CDR3 size: 14 residues. The CDR3 bases that were read are TGTGCCAGTAGTATAGATGGCACCCCCTACGAG. It is translated as CASSIDGTPYE. The complete CDR3 reads CASSIDGTPYEQYF.

Remarks on this clone: With the read ending 3 residues before the CDR3 end, the germline J gene is used to fill in that end. The gene calls are TRBV5-4 and TRBJ2-7; 8 bases align to TRBD2. J lost 1 base, V lost 3 bases, and 3 bases had no gene match. Germline-derived CDR1 and CDR2 are SGHNT and YYREEE (reference sequence). This CDR3 has 14 amino acids. The CDR3 reads CASSSTSASYEQYF. The DNA read from the CDR3 is TGTGCCAGCAGCTCGACTAGCGCTTCCTACGAG.

With respect to this clone: Read coverage stops 3 residues before the CDR3 terminus; the germline J gene supplies the remainder. This chain links TRBV29-1 with TRBJ1-5, with 10 nucleotides matching TRBD1. Germline-derived CDR1 and CDR2 are SQVTM and ANQGSEA. V shed 4 bases and J 6 bases; nucleotides not matched to a gene: 6. The CDR3 loop spans 14 amino acids. The CDR3 spells CSVGETGGGQPQHF. CDR3 DNA, as far as it was read: TGCAGCGTTGGTGAGACAGGGGGCGGTCAGCCC.

To note about this clone: The DNA ends 3 residues before the CDR3 does, and the rest of the CDR3 is filled in from the germline J gene. This sequence joins TRBV20-1 and TRBJ2-7; 9 positions agree with TRBD1. In germline, CDR1 is DFQATT, CDR2 SNEGSKA (reference sequence). V lost 3 bases to trimming and J lost 3 bases; unmatched junction nucleotides: 12. CDR3 length: 16 amino acids. CDR3 bases read: TGCAGTGCTAGTGCTTTTGACGGGACAGGGTTCTACGAG. Translating it yields CSASAFDGTGFYE. The whole CDR3 region reads CSASAFDGTGFYEQYF.

About this clone: Read sequence stops 3 residues before the CDR3 end, and the germline J gene provides the missing end. V is TRBV5-1 and J is TRBJ1-1; maybe TRBD1 (5 bases). From germline, CDR1 is SGHRS and CDR2 YFSETQ. This CDR3 has 14 amino acids. The ends were cut back, 4 bases at V and 4 bases at J, with 14 bases in the middle. CDR3 sequence reads: CASSIHTGSTEAFF. CDR3 bases read: TGCGCCAGCAGCATACACACAGGTAGCACTGAA.

Note on this clone: The CDR3 end lies 3 residues beyond the end of the read and is filled in from the germline J gene. The V gene is TRBV19, the J gene TRBJ2-5; D possibly corresponds to TRBD1 (6 bases). Trimming left V 5 bases short and J 4 bases short, with 8 bases between. Per germline, CDR1 LNHDA and CDR2 SQIVND (reference sequence). This CDR3 comprises 12 residues. The CDR3 loop reads CASSEGGETQYF. CDR3 DNA, as far as it was read: TGTGCCAGTAGTGAAGGGGGAGAGACC. Full variable domain (outside the CDR3, taken from reference TRBV19 and TRBJ2-5): DGGITQSPKYLFRKEGQNVTLSCEQNLNHDAMYWYRQDPGQGLRLIYYSQIVNDFQKGDIAEGYSVSREKKESFPLTVTSAQKNPTAFYLCASSEGGETQYFGPGTRLLVL.

As regards this clone: The read terminates 3 residues ahead of where the CDR3 ends, so the germline J gene completes it. The V gene is TRBV30, the J gene TRBJ2-1, with no clear D. The CDR3 has 15 amino acids. V was clipped by 0 bases and J by 0 bases, with 9 bases between them. In germline, CDR1 is GTSNPN, CDR2 SVGIG (reference sequence). CDR3 region: CAWSVRMSSYNEQFF. Incomplete CDR3 DNA: TGTGCCTGGAGTGTCAGGATGAGCTCCTACAATGAG. The entire variable domain, with the rest obtained from reference TRBV30 and TRBJ2-1, is as follows: SQTIHQWPATLVQPVGSPLSLECTVEGTSNPNLYWYRQAAGRGLQLLFYSVGIGQISSEVPQNLSASRPQDRQFILSSKKLLLSDSGFYLCAWSVRMSSYNEQFFGPGTRLTVL.

With respect to this clone: The read is 3 residues too short to cover the CDR3 end, so that end is filled in from the germline J gene. The V call is TRBV7-8, the J call TRBJ1-5, with 10 bases identical to TRBD1. CDR1 and CDR2 from the germline V gene are SGHVS and FQNEAQ. J lost 5 bases, V lost 2 bases, and 9 bases had no gene match. The CDR3 totals 17 residues. The CDR3 bases that were read are TGTGCCAGCAGCTTACACCGGGACAGGGGTCGGGATCAGCCC. It translates to CASSLHRDRGRDQP. The whole CDR3 protein is CASSLHRDRGRDQPQHF.

A note on this clone: The CDR3 end is not reached by the read, which stops 3 residues before it; the germline J gene fills it in. The chain has TRBV2 and TRBJ1-3; 8 bases are shared with TRBD1. CDR1 SNHLY and CDR2 FYNNEI come from the germline V gene. Trimming took 4 bases from V and 2 from J; bases not matched to a gene: 7. The CDR3 loop spans 16 amino acids. The CDR3 DNA, read in part, is TGTGCCAGCAGTGCGATTGGACAGGGAGCTGGAAACACC. Protein sequence: CASSAIGQGAGNT. The entire CDR3 is CASSAIGQGAGNTIYF.

CDR3 bases read: TGTGCCAGCATGATTAGCGGGGCAGATACG. This codes for CASMISGADT. The whole CDR3 is CASMISGADTQYF. V and J are TRBV19 and TRBJ2-3, with TRBD2 identical over 8 bases. The observed sequence ends 3 residues before the CDR3 terminus, with the missing tail filled in from the germline J gene. This CDR3 has 13 amino acids. CDR1 and CDR2 from the germline V gene are LNHDA and SQIVND (reference sequence). V trimming: 9 bases; J trimming: 4 bases; junction bases outside the gene matches: 6.

As concerns this clone: The sequenced fragment ends 3 residues before the CDR3 boundary, so the rest is inferred from the germline J gene. The chain is built from TRBV7-3 and TRBJ2-5, with 10 bases identical to TRBD1. The junction had 0 bases not matched to a gene; V was cut back by 4 bases and J by 4 bases. The CDR3 runs to 13 residues. Germline CDR1 is SGHTA and CDR2 is FQGTGA. CDR3 protein: CASSWTGGETQYF. The sequenced part of the CDR3 DNA is TGTGCCAGCAGCTGGACAGGGGGAGAGACC.

On this clone: The CDR3 end lies 3 residues beyond the end of the read and is filled in from the germline J gene. The rearrangement uses TRBV4-1 and TRBJ1-5; D may be TRBD1 (5 bases). The CDR3 is 14 residues long. The germline CDR1 and CDR2 sequences are MGHRA and YSYEKL. The germline V and J ends were trimmed by 0 bases and 2 bases, with 5 bases remaining between them. The CDR3 loop reads CASSQETGNQPQHF. CDR3 DNA (partial): TGCGCCAGCAGCCAAGAGACAGGCAATCAGCCC.

CDR3 residues: CSARPQGYNEQFF. CDR3 DNA (partial): TGCAGCGCCCGACCGCAGGGGTACAATGAG. The rearrangement uses TRBV29-1 and TRBJ2-1; the D gene is possibly TRBD1 (6 bases). The sequenced fragment ends 3 residues before the CDR3 boundary, so the rest is inferred from the germline J gene. The V and J ends lost 7 bases and 4 bases respectively, with 14 bases between them. Germline values: CDR1 SQVTM, CDR2 ANQGSEA. The CDR3 has 13 residues.

As regards this clone: The junction shows a germline mismatch at one end, possibly a read error. The read is 3 residues too short to cover the CDR3 end, so that end is filled in from the germline J gene. The chain uses TRBV20-1 and TRBJ1-1; D may be TRBD1 (6 bases). This CDR3 comprises 16 residues. The germline CDR1 and CDR2 sequences are DFQATT and SNEGSKA (reference sequence). The covered CDR3 bases are TGCAGTGCGAGAGCCGGGACAACTATCGGACGGACTGAA. Residues: CSARAGTTIGRTE. The whole CDR3 sequence reads CSARAGTTIGRTEAFF.

Concerning this clone itself: The CDR3 goes on 3 residues after the read ends, and that part is filled in from the germline J gene. The chain joins TRBV3-1 (or the pseudogene TRBV3-2) to TRBJ2-1, with 8 positions matching TRBD2. V shed 0 bases, J shed 6 bases, and the junction held 4 bases outside the gene matches. Germline V gene lookup returns CDR1 LGHDT and CDR2 YNNKEL (reference sequence). This CDR3 is built from 15 residues. The covered CDR3 bases are TGTGCCAGCAGCCAAGAACGGACTAGCAGCAATGAG. Residues: CASSQERTSSNE. The complete CDR3 sequence is CASSQERTSSNEQFF.